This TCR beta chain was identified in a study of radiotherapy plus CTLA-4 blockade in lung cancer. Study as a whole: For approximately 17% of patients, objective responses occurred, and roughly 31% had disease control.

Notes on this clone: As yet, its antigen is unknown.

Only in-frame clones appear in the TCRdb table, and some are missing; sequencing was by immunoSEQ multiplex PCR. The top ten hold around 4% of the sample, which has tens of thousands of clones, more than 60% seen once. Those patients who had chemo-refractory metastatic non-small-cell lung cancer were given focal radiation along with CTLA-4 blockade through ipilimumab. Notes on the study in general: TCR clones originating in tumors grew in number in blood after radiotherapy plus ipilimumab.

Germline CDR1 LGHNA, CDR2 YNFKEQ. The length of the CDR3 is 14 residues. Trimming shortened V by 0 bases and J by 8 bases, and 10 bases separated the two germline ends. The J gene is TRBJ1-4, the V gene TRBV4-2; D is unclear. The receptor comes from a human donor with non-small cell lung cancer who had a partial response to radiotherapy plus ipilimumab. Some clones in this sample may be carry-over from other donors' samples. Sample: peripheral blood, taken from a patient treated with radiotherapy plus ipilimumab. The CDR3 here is CASSQEREGEKLFF. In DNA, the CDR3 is TGTGCCAGCAGCCAAGAAAGGGAGGGAGAAAAACTGTTTTTT.